This entry features one TCR beta chain sequence. Being one base from a much bigger clone, this may be a read error. Memory subsets for TEMRA sorting were set by CD27 and CD45RA. In addition to total CD8+ cells, sorted CD8+ TEMRA cells were sequenced. TEMRA cells were FACS-enriched, while CD8+ and CD4+ T cells were negatively isolated. The authors reverse transcribed about 0.5 to 1 ug RNA with random hexamers. TCRdb reprocessed the immunoSEQ multiplex PCR reads with MiXCR, giving one entry per CDR3 protein. Found here are fewer than 1,500 distinct CDR3 sequences, 55% to 70% of them singletons; the top ten hold less than 25%. This entry comes from a study of CD8 T cells in Susac syndrome. Looked up from germline, CDR1 is SQVTM and CDR2 is ANQGSEA. The length of the CDR3 is 14 residues.

This clonotype originated in a human donor with Susac syndrome. The chain couples TRBV29-1 to TRBJ2-7; 9 nucleotides align to TRBD1. Near its end, the DNA agrees better with TRBJ2-1, so the J call may be wrong. The material sequenced was CD8+ TEMRA cells from PBMCs. The subset is: FACS-sorted terminally differentiated effector memory CD8+ T cells re-expressing CD45RA (CD8+ TEMRA). In nucleotides, the CDR3 is TGCAGCGTTGTCGGGACAGGGTTGTCCTACGAGCAGTTCTTC. This encodes CSVVGTGLSYEQFF.